These 5 T cell receptor beta chains originate from one sample sequenced in a study of beta chain features in type 1 diabetes (dated by TCRdb to between 2018 and 2020). The paper as a whole reports these results and caveats: A moderate but significant shortening of TCRB CDR3 length was observed in type 1 diabetes patients in all four CD4+ subsets.

Library method: the immunoSEQ multiplex PCR assay. The entire amount of isolated RNA was reverse transcribed using the High Capacity cDNA Reverse Transcription Kit, so the sequenced TCRB transcripts were expressed ones. Held by TCRdb, this immuneACCESS table contains in-frame sequences only and omits some clones. Under half of the omission traces to an unresolved V gene where checked; the cause of the rest is unknown. For this sample there are 600,000 to 700,000 clones; 9.5% to 15% appear just once. Jointly, the top ten make up 0.095% to 0.15% of the sample. Their antigens remain unidentified. Material for sequencing was naive CD4+ T cells from blood. Explained via the paper, the cell subset or site label denotes: true naive CD4+ T cells. All receptors derive from a man aged 25 to 45 with type 1 diabetes.

There are a few counts of this clone. The V and J genes are TRBV28 and TRBJ2-5; no firm D call. Deletions cut 5 bases from V and 4 bases from J, with 17 bases between. The germline CDR1 and CDR2 sequences are MDHEN and SYDVKM. This CDR3 region has 15 residues. The CDR3 nucleotides read TGTGCCAGCAGTCCCCTAGATCTAATGGGAGAGACCCAGTACTTC. Translating it yields CASSPLDLMGETQYF.

V gene TRBV7-3 combines with J gene TRBJ2-5; TRBD1 is a possible D gene (5 bases). V shed 5 bases and J shed 2 bases, with 12 bases lying between them. The CDR3 has 14 amino acids. Looked up from germline, CDR1 is SGHTA and CDR2 is FQGTGA. CDR3 protein: CASSLRAAQETQYF. Here the CDR3 DNA reads TGTGCCAGCAGCCTCAGGGCAGCTCAAGAGACCCAGTACTTC.

The genes are TRBV5-1 and TRBJ2-3; 13 positions match TRBD2. The germline CDR1 and CDR2 sequences are SGHRS and YFSETQ. The CDR3 is made up of 16 amino acids. The J segment lost 0 bases and the V segment lost 7 bases, leaving 5 bases of the junction unmatched. Here the CDR3 reads CASRTSGGLSTDTQYF. Here the CDR3 DNA reads TGCGCCAGCCGGACTAGCGGGGGCCTTAGCACAGATACGCAGTATTTT.

This clone was picked up a small number of times. The chain recombines TRBV20-1 with TRBJ1-2; no firm D call. Germline CDR1 and CDR2: DFQATT and SNEGSKA (reference sequence). Trimming removed 3 bases at V and 7 bases at J, with 9 bases between. The CDR3 sequence is 11 residues long. This chain's CDR3 is CSARWASGYTF. The CDR3 DNA is TGCAGTGCTAGGTGGGCTTCTGGCTACACCTTC.

This clone turned up a few times. V is TRBV29-1 and J is TRBJ2-1; tentatively, D is TRBD2 (5 bases). The CDR3 extends over 16 amino acids. CDR1 and CDR2 from the germline V gene are SQVTM and ANQGSEA. With 5 bases removed from V and 3 bases from J, the gap between germline ends came to 20 bases. The CDR3 reads CSVRSTRLAGYNEQFF. The CDR3 DNA reads as TGCAGCGTTAGGTCCACTCGACTCGCGGGCTACAATGAGCAGTTCTTC.